The present entry profiles one T cell receptor beta chain with its context. Its target is not known. CDR1 and CDR2 (germline): SGHTA, FQGTGA. This CDR3 is 14 amino acids long. Trimming removed 5 bases from V and 0 bases from J, with 5 bases in between. Using its own MiXCR run on the RACE reads, TCRdb lists one record per CDR3 protein. The repertoire has approximately 370,000 distinct CDR3 sequences, around 5.5% of them found once; the top ten carry around 8.6%. Time point of the sample: pre-sensitization, week 0. Indicated treatment: therapeutic diphenylcyclopropenone sensitization with weekly scalp DPC. Alopecia patients between 18 and 70 years old and suitable for DPC were used as donors. This sample is drawn from a study of human T cells and chemical hapten exposure. Turning to the study itself: In the approximately 25-week study, patients were dosed weekly with diphenylcyclopropenone on the scalp throughout. Broader study findings: Every donor had alopecia, and their immune response may therefore differ from healthy people's. There was a positive correlation between PT1 expanded TCR counts and patch test score.

V and J are TRBV7-3 and TRBJ2-6, with D perhaps matching TRBD2 (5 bases). This TCR was sampled from a woman younger than 35 with alopecia areata. Some clones in this sample may be carry-over from other donors' samples. The specimen was whole blood, collected in connection with sensitization to the hapten diphenylcyclopropenone (DPC). The CDR3 DNA reads TGTGCCAGCAGCGGAGGCTCTGGGGCCAACGTCCTGACTTTC. Amino acids: CASSGGSGANVLTF.